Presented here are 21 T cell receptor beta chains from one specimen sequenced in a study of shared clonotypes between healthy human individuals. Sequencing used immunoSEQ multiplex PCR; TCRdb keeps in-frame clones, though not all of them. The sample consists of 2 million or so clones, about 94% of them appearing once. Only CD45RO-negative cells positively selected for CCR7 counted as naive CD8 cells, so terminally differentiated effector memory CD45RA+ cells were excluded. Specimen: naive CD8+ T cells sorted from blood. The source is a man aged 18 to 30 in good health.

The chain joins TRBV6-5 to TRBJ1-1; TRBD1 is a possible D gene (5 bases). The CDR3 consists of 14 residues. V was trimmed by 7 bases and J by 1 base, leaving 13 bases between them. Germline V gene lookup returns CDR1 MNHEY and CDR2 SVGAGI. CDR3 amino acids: CASTQGGGNTEAFF. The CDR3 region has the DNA TGTGCCAGCACCCAGGGTGGGGGGAACACTGAAGCTTTCTTT.

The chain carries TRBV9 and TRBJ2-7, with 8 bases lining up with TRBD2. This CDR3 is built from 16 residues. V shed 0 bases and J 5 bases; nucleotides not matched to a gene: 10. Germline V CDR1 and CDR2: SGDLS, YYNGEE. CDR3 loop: CASSVGGSGDTDEQYF. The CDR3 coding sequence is TGTGCCAGCAGCGTAGGGGGTAGCGGGGATACCGACGAGCAGTACTTC.

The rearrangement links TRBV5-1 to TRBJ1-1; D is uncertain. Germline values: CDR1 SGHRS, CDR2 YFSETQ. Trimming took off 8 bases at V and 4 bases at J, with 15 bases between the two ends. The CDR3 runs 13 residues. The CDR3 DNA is TGCGCCAGTAAAGACCCGAGTTCCACTGAAGCTTTCTTT. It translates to CASKDPSSTEAFF.

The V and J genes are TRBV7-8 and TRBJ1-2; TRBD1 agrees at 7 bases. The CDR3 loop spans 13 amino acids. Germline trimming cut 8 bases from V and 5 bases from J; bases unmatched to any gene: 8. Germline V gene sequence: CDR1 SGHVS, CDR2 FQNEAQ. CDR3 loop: CASALTGLYGYTF. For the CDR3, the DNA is TGTGCCAGCGCCCTGACAGGGCTATATGGCTACACCTTC.

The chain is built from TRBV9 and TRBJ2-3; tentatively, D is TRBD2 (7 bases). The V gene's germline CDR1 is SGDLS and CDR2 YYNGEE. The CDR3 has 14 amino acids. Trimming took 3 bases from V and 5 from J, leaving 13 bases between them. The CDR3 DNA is TGTGCCAGCAGCGCGGCGGGGGCCGAAGATACGCAGTATTTT. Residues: CASSAAGAEDTQYF.

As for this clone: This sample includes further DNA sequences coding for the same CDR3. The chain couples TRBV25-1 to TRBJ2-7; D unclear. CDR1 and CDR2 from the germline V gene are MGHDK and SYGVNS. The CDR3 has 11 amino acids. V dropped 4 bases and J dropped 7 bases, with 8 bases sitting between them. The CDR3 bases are TGTGCCAGCAGTGTGAGAGATGAGCAGTACTTC. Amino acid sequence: CASSVRDEQYF.

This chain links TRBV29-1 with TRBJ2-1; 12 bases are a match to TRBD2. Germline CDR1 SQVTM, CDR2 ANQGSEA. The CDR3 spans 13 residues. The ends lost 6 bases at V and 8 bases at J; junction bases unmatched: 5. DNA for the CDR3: TGCAGCGTGACTAGCGGGAGTTTTCATGAGCAGTTCTTC. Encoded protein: CSVTSGSFHEQFF.

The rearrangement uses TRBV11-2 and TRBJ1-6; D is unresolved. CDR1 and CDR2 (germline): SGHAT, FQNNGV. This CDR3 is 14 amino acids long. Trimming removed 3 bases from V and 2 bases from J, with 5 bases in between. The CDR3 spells CASSLDPYNSPLHF. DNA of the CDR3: TGTGCCAGCAGCTTGGATCCCTATAATTCACCCCTCCACTTT. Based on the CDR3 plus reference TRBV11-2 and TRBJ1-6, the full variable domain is EAGVAQSPRYKIIEKRQSVAFWCNPISGHATLYWYQQILGQGPKLLIQFQNNGVVDDSQLPKDRFSAERLKGVDSTLKIQPAKLEDSAVYLCASSLDPYNSPLHFGNGTRLTVT.

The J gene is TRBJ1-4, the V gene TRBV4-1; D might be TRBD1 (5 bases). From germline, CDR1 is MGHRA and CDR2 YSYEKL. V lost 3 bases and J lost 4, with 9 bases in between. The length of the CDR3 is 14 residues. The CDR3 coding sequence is TGCGCCAGCAGCCATCGAGACAGTAATGAAAAACTGTTTTTT. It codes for CASSHRDSNEKLFF.

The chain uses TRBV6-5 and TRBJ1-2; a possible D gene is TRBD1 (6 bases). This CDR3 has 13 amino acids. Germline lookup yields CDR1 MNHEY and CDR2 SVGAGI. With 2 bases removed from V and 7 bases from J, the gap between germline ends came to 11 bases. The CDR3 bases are TGTGCCAGCAGTTACACCAGGGGCGGTGGCTACACCTTC. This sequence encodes CASSYTRGGGYTF.

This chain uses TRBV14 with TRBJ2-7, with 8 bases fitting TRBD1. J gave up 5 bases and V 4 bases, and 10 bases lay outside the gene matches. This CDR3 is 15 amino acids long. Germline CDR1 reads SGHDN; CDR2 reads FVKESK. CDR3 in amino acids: CASSLRTGGVDEQYF. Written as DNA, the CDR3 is TGTGCCAGCAGCCTGAGAACAGGGGGTGTGGACGAGCAGTACTTC.

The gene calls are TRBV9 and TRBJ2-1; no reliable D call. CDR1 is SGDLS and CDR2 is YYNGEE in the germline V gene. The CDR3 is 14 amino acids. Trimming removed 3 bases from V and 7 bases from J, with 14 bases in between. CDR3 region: CASSAVTHGNEQFF. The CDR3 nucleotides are TGTGCCAGCAGCGCGGTCACCCACGGAAATGAGCAGTTCTTC.

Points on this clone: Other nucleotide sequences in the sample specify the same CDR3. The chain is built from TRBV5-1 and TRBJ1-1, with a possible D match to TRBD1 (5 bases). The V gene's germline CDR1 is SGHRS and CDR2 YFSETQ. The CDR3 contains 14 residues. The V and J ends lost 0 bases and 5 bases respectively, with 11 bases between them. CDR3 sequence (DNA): TGCGCCAGCAGCTTGGGGCAGGGACTGACTGAAGCTTTCTTT. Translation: CASSLGQGLTEAFF. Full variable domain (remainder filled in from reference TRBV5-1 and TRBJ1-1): KAGVTQTPRYLIKTRGQQVTLSCSPISGHRSVSWYQQTPGQGLQFLFEYFSETQRNKGNFPGRFSGRQFSNSRSEMNVSTLELGDSALYLCASSLGQGLTEAFFGQGTRLTVV.

The CDR3 nucleotides read TGTGCCAGTAGTAAGGGCAGATTGGATGAGCAGTTCTTC. This sequence encodes CASSKGRLDEQFF. V gene TRBV19 combines with J gene TRBJ2-1; D not resolved. Germline values: CDR1 LNHDA, CDR2 SQIVND (reference sequence). Trimming pared 4 bases from V and 8 bases from J, leaving 12 bases between. This CDR3 contains 13 residues.

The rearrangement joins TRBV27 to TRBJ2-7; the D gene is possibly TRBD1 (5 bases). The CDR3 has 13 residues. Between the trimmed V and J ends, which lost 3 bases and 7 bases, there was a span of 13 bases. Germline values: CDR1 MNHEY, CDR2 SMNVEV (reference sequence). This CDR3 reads CASSFPGLGEQYF. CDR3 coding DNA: TGTGCCAGCAGTTTCCCAGGGTTAGGGGAGCAGTACTTC.

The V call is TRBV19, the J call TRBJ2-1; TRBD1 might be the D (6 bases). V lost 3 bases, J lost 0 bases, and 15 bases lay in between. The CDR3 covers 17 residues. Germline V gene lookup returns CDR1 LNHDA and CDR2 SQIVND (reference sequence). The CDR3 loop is CASSIRDTLFSYNEQFF. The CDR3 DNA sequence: TGTGCCAGTAGTATCCGGGACACCCTATTCTCCTACAATGAGCAGTTCTTC.

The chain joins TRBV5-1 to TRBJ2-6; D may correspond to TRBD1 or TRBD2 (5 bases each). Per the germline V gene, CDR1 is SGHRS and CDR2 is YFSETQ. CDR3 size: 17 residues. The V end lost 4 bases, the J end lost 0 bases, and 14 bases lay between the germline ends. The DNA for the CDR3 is TGCGCCAGCAGCGCTGGGGTGAGGGGCTCTGGGGCCAACGTCCTGACTTTC. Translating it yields CASSAGVRGSGANVLTF. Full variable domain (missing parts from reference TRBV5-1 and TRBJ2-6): KAGVTQTPRYLIKTRGQQVTLSCSPISGHRSVSWYQQTPGQGLQFLFEYFSETQRNKGNFPGRFSGRQFSNSRSEMNVSTLELGDSALYLCASSAGVRGSGANVLTFGAGSRLTVL.

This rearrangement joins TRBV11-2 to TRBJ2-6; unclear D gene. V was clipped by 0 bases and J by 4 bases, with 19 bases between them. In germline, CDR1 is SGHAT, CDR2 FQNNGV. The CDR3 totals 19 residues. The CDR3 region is CASSLDLTDLRRGANVLTF. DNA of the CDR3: TGTGCCAGCAGCTTAGATCTTACAGACCTTAGGCGCGGGGCCAACGTCCTGACTTTC.

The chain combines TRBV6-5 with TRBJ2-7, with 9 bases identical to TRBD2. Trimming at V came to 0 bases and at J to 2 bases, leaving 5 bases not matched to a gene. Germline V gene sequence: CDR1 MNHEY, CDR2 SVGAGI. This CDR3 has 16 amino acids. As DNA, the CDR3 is TGTGCCAGCAGTTACTCTTTGGTAGCGGGAGCCTACGAGCAGTACTTC. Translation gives CASSYSLVAGAYEQYF.

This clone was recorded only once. The CDR3 nucleotides are TGTGCCAGCAGCGCCGATGGGGGAGAGACCCAGTACTTC. This gives the protein CASSADGGETQYF. V usage is TRBV11-2 and J usage is TRBJ2-5; the D call may be TRBD1 or TRBD2 (5 bases each). CDR3 length: 13 amino acids. V lost 5 bases and J lost 4, with 11 bases in between. Per the germline V gene, CDR1 is SGHAT and CDR2 is FQNNGV.

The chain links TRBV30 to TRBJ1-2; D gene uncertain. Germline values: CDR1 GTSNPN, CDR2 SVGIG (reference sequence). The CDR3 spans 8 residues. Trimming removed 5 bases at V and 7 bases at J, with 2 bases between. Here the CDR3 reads CAWGGYTF. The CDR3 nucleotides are TGTGCCTGGGGTGGCTACACCTTC.